This entry is about one T cell receptor (beta chain). Its antigen remains unknown. This CDR3 is built from 15 residues. V shed 0 bases, J shed 1 base, and the junction held 3 bases outside the gene matches. Germline V gene sequence: CDR1 SEHNR, CDR2 FQNEAQ (reference sequence). This record comes from a study of response to subunit inactivated influenza vaccine. The study's findings and limits: Every seasonal influenza vaccination brings in few new T cells, the authors suggested.

Each CDR3 protein gets one entry after TCRdb re-called the RT-PCR reads with MiXCR. Among 400,000 to 550,000 distinct CDR3 sequences listed, 25% were seen once. This clonotype was obtained from a man aged 50 or older who received an inactivated influenza vaccine. The specimen was CD4+ T cells sorted from PBMCs, collected 5 days after vaccination. V usage is TRBV7-9 and J usage is TRBJ2-7; 7 bases are a match to TRBD2. This CDR3 is CASSLAASGSYEQYF. CDR3 DNA sequence: TGTGCCAGCAGCTTAGCGGCTAGCGGATCCTACGAGCAGTACTTC.